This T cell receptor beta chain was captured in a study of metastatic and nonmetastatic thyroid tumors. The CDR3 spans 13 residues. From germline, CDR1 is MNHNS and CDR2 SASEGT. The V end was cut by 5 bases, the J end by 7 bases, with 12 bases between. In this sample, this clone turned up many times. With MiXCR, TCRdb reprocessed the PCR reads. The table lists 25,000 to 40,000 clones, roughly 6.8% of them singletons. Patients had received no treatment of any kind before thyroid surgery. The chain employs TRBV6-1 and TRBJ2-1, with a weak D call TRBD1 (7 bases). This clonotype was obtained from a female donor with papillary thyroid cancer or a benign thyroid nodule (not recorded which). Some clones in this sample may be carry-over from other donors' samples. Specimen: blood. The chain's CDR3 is CASSSQGRNEQFF. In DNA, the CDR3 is TGTGCCAGCAGTTCACAGGGGAGGAATGAGCAGTTCTTC.